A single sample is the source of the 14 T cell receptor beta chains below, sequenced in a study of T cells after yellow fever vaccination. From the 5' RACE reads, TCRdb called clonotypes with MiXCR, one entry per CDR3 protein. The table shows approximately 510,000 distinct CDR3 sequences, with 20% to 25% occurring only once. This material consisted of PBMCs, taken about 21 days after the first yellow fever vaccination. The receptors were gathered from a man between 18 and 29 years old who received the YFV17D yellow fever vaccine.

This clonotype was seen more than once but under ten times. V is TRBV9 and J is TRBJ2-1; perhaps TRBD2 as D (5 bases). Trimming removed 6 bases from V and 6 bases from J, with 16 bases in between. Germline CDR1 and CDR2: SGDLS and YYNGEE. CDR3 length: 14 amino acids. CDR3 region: CASNASPAGNEQFF. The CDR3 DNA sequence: TGTGCCAGCAACGCAAGTCCGGCGGGCAATGAGCAGTTCTTC.

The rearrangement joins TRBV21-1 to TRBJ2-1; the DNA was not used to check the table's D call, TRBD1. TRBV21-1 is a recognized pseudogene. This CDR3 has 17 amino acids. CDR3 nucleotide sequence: TGTGCCAGCACCCGGGGACCGATGATAAGCTCCTACAATGAGCAGTTCTTC. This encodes CASTRGPMISSYNEQFF.

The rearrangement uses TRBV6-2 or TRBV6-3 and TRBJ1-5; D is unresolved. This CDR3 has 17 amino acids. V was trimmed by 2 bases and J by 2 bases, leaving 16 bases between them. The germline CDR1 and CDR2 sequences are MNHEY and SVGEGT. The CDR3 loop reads CASSYDKANRGNQPQHF. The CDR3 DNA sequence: TGTGCCAGCAGTTACGACAAAGCAAACAGAGGCAATCAGCCCCAGCATTTT.

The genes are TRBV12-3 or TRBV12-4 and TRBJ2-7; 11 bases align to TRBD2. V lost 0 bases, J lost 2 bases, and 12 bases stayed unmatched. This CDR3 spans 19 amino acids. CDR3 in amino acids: CASSLAPRASGGRPYEQYF. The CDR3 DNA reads TGTGCCAGCAGTTTAGCTCCCCGGGCTAGCGGGGGGCGCCCCTACGAGCAGTACTTC.

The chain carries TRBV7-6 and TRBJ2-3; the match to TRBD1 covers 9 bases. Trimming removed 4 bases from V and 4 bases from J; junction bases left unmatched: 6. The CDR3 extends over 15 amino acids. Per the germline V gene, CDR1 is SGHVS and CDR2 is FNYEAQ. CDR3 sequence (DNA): TGTGCCAGCAGCTCTAACAGGGGGCAGGCAGATACGCAGTATTTT. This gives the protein CASSSNRGQADTQYF.

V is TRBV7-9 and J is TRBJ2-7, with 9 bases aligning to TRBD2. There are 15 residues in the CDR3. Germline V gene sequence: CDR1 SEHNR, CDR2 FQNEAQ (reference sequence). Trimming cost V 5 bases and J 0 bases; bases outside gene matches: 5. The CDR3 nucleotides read TGTGCCAGCAGCCCCCTAGCGGGGCCCTCCTACGAGCAGTACTTC. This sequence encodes CASSPLAGPSYEQYF.

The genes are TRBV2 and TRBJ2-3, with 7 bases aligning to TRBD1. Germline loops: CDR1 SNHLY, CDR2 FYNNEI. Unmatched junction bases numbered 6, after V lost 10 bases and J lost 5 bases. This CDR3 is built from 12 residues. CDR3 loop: CANSSGGDTQYF. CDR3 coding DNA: TGTGCCAACTCCTCAGGGGGAGATACGCAGTATTTT.

The chain's CDR3 is CASSSGQGSPGTGELFF. DNA of the CDR3: TGCGCCAGCAGCTCGGGACAGGGATCCCCGGGAACCGGGGAGCTGTTTTTT. The chain links TRBV5-1 to TRBJ2-2, with 9 bases identical to TRBD1. Per the germline V gene, CDR1 is SGHRS and CDR2 is YFSETQ. J lost 5 bases, V lost 3 bases, and 11 bases had no gene match. The CDR3 has 17 residues.

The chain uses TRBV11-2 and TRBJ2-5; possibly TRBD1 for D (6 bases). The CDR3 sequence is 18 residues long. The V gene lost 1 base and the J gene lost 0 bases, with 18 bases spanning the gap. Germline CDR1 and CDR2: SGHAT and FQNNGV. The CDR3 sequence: CASSLGGGNYGNQETQYF. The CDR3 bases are TGTGCCAGCAGCTTAGGAGGGGGTAACTACGGAAACCAAGAGACCCAGTACTTC.

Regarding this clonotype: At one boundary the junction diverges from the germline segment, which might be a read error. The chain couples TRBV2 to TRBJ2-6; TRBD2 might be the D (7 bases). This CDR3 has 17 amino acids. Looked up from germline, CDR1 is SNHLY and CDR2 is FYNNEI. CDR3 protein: CASMGPANRAGANVLIF. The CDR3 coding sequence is TGTGCCAGCATGGGGCCGGCGAACCGGGCGGGGGCCAACGTCCTGATTTTC.

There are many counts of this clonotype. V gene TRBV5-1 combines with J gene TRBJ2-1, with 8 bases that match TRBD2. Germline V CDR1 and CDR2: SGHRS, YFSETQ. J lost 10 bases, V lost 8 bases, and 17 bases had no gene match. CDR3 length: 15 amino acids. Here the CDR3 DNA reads TGCGCCAGTATGGCCGGGGGGGGCGGTTCCCCCGAGCAGTTCTTC. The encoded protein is CASMAGGGGSPEQFF.

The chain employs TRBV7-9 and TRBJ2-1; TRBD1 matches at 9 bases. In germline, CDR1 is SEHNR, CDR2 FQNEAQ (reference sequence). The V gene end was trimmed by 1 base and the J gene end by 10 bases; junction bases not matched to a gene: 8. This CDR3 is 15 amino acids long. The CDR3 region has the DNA TGTGCCAGCAGCTTAGGGGGACAGGGCTTGTGGGAGCAGTTCTTC. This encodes CASSLGGQGLWEQFF. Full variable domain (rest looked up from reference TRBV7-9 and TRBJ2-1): DTGVSQNPRHKITKRGQNVTFRCDPISEHNRLYWYRQTLGQGPEFLTYFQNEAQLEKSRLLSDRFSAERPKGSFSTLEIQRTEQGDSAMYLCASSLGGQGLWEQFFGPGTRLTVL.

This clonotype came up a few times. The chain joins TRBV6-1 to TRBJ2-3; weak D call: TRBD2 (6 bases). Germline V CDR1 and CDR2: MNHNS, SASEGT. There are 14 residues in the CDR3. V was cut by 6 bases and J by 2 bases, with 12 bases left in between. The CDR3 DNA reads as TGTGCCAGCAGGGCTAGCGACGACACAGATACGCAGTATTTT. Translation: CASRASDDTDTQYF.

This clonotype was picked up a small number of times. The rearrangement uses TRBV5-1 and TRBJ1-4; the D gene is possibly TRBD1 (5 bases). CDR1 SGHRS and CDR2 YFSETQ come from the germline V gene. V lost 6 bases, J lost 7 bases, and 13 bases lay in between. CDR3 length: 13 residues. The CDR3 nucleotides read TGCGCCAGCACCCCGGGGGGGGGTGAAAAACTGTTTTTT. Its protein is CASTPGGGEKLFF.